Listed here are 19 T cell receptor beta chains from one sample, sequenced in a study of T cell repertoires in cytomegalovirus infection. For these TCRs, the target antigens are not known. TCRdb fed the reads into MiXCR, producing one record per CDR3 protein. In the table there are 45,000 to 60,000 distinct CDR3 sequences, 20% of which are singletons. The sample here was CD8+ T cells from cultured PBMCs, taken from culture after CMV antigen stimulation. All receptors come from a human donor in good health (CMV status not recorded). Some clones in this sample may be carry-over from other donors' samples.

V is TRBV7-8 and J is TRBJ1-6; D unclear. V was trimmed by 1 base and J by 4 bases, leaving 8 bases between them. The CDR3 covers 15 residues. Per the germline V gene, CDR1 is SGHVS and CDR2 is FQNEAQ. This chain's CDR3 is CASSLGEFYNSPLHF. The CDR3 DNA sequence: TGTGCCAGCAGCTTAGGAGAATTTTATAATTCACCCCTCCACTTT.

The rearrangement uses TRBV7-9 and TRBJ1-4, with D possibly TRBD1 on 5 matching bases. The CDR3 has 17 amino acids. Germline lookup yields CDR1 SEHNR and CDR2 FQNEAQ (reference sequence). V was clipped by 5 bases and J by 3 bases, with 19 bases between them. The CDR3 loop is CASSPGPGPTPNEKLFF. The DNA of the CDR3 is TGTGCCAGCAGCCCCGGACCGGGGCCTACTCCTAATGAAAAACTGTTTTTT.

This clonotype was detected only a few times. This chain connects TRBV7-3 to TRBJ2-2; unclear D gene. V was clipped by 4 bases and J by 0 bases, with 12 bases between them. CDR1 and CDR2 (germline): SGHTA, FQGTGA. This CDR3 contains 16 residues. In DNA, the CDR3 is TGTGCCAGCAGCTCCCACTTTCCCGCGAACACCGGGGAGCTGTTTTTT. It is translated as CASSSHFPANTGELFF.

This clonotype was seen a handful of times. This chain joins TRBV6-2 or TRBV6-3 and TRBJ1-1, with unresolved D. Trimming shortened V by 2 bases and J by 3 bases, and 10 bases separated the two germline ends. The CDR3 sequence is 14 residues long. The germline V gene encodes CDR1 MNHEY and CDR2 SVGEGT. The CDR3 DNA sequence: TGTGCCAGCAGTTACCTTTGGGAGGACACTGAAGCTTTCTTT. As protein: CASSYLWEDTEAFF.

The chain combines TRBV19 with TRBJ1-1, with D unresolved. CDR3 length equals 14 residues. V lost 8 bases and J 6 bases, leaving 19 bases between the germline ends. Germline CDR1 reads LNHDA; CDR2 reads SQIVND (reference sequence). CDR3 protein: CASPHLFQVSEAFF. The CDR3 bases are TGTGCCAGTCCCCACTTATTCCAGGTTTCTGAAGCTTTCTTT.

There are a few counts of this clonotype. V and J are TRBV29-1 and TRBJ1-2; no reliable D call. Germline CDR1 reads SQVTM; CDR2 reads ANQGSEA. V lost 3 bases and J 7 bases, leaving 12 bases between the germline ends. This CDR3 is built from 12 residues. The CDR3, as DNA: TGCAGCGTTGATGGCCGCTCTGGTGGCTACACCTTC. Translation: CSVDGRSGGYTF.

This clonotype was observed a handful of times. The gene calls are TRBV7-8 and TRBJ2-2; TRBD1 matches at 10 bases. V lost 4 bases, J lost 6 bases, and 17 bases stayed unmatched. Germline loops: CDR1 SGHVS, CDR2 FQNEAQ. This CDR3 has 19 amino acids. CDR3 coding DNA: TGTGCCAGCAGCTCAGGGTGGTACAGACAGGGGGCGCTTCCCGGGGAGCTGTTTTTT. It is translated as CASSSGWYRQGALPGELFF.

There are a few counts of this clonotype. Sequence at one end of the junction differs from germline and may be a read error. This chain links TRBV7-8 with TRBJ1-4; no clear D gene. The CDR3 is made up of 16 amino acids. In germline, CDR1 is SGHVS, CDR2 FQNEAQ. The CDR3 region is CDSSLGGSRPNEKLFF. The CDR3, as DNA: TGTGACAGCAGCTTAGGTGGGAGCAGACCTAATGAAAAACTGTTTTTT.

V and J are TRBV4-1 and TRBJ2-1; 8 nucleotides line up with TRBD2. V lost 6 bases and J lost 6; bases outside the gene matches: 10. CDR3 length equals 15 residues. Germline CDR1 and CDR2: MGHRA and YSYEKL. The CDR3 reads CASRVIAGTLNEQFF. For the CDR3, the DNA is TGCGCCAGCAGGGTTATAGCGGGGACCCTCAATGAGCAGTTCTTC.

V and J are TRBV18 and TRBJ2-1; TRBD1 might be the D (5 bases). Trimming took 1 base from V and 1 from J, leaving 8 bases between them. CDR1 and CDR2 from the germline V gene are KGHSH and LQKENI. The CDR3 consists of 15 residues. CDR3 sequence reads: CASSPRAGSYNEQFF. CDR3 DNA: TGTGCCAGCTCACCACGTGCAGGGTCCTACAATGAGCAGTTCTTC. Together with reference TRBV18 and TRBJ2-1, the CDR3 gives the full variable domain: NAGVMQNPRHLVRRRGQEARLRCSPMKGHSHVYWYRQLPEEGLKFMVYLQKENIIDESGMPKERFSAEFPKEGPSILRIQQVVRGDSAAYFCASSPRAGSYNEQFFGPGTRLTVL.

Only a few counts were recorded for this clonotype. The chain recombines TRBV7-2 with TRBJ1-5; 7 bases fit TRBD1. CDR3 size: 15 residues. The V and J ends lost 1 base and 4 bases, in that order; junction bases with no gene match: 4. CDR1 is SGHTA, CDR2 FQGNSA, per germline. The CDR3 sequence: CASSLDRGVNQPQHF. The CDR3 coding sequence is TGTGCCAGCAGCTTAGACAGGGGAGTGAATCAGCCCCAGCATTTT.

The chain joins TRBV7-6 to TRBJ2-3, with TRBD2 matching 8 bases. With V trimmed by 1 base and J by 4 bases, 4 bases remained unmatched. Germline lookup yields CDR1 SGHVS and CDR2 FNYEAQ. The length of the CDR3 is 15 residues. In DNA, the CDR3 is TGTGCCAGCAGCTTAGGCGGGAGGTACTCAGATACGCAGTATTTT. Its protein product is CASSLGGRYSDTQYF.

J is TRBJ1-1 and V is TRBV4-1; D not resolved. This CDR3 region has 13 residues. From germline, CDR1 is MGHRA and CDR2 YSYEKL. V was cut by 3 bases and J by 4 bases, with 9 bases left in between. The CDR3 reads CASSQTWGTEAFF. In DNA form, the CDR3 reads TGCGCCAGCAGCCAGACCTGGGGCACTGAAGCTTTCTTT.

About this clonotype: The junction departs from germline at one end; a sequencing error may be responsible. V and J are TRBV4-1 and TRBJ1-2, with D possibly being TRBD1 (5 bases). Germline V gene lookup returns CDR1 MGHRA and CDR2 YSYEKL. CDR3 length: 16 amino acids. The CDR3 DNA follows: TGTGCCAGCAGCCAAGGGGCCCCGGGTGAGAGCTATGGCTACACCTTC. Translated, it gives CASSQGAPGESYGYTF.

The chain couples TRBV5-1 to TRBJ1-2; possibly TRBD1 for D (5 bases). Germline V lookup: CDR1 SGHRS, CDR2 YFSETQ. Deletions cut 5 bases from V and 3 bases from J, with 14 bases between. The CDR3 totals 14 residues. CDR3 region: CASSPLGGDYGYTF. The CDR3 coding sequence is TGCGCCAGCAGTCCCTTGGGGGGTGACTATGGCTACACCTTC.

The rearrangement links TRBV7-3 to TRBJ2-1; TRBD2 aligns across 14 bases. Germline CDR1 is SGHTA and CDR2 is FQGTGA. Losses at the gene ends were 1 base for V and 4 bases for J; bases not matched to a gene: 9. The CDR3 has 19 amino acids. As DNA, the CDR3 is TGTGCCAGCAGCTTAAGGGGGGGACTAGCGGGAGTAATTTACAATGAGCAGTTCTTC. Translated, it gives CASSLRGGLAGVIYNEQFF.

The chain recombines TRBV5-1 with TRBJ2-2; a weak D match, TRBD1 (5 bases). Germline values: CDR1 SGHRS, CDR2 YFSETQ. The CDR3 length is 14 residues. The germline V and J ends were trimmed by 4 bases and 4 bases, with 11 bases remaining between them. CDR3 sequence: CASSQQTGTGELFF. The CDR3 DNA reads as TGCGCCAGCAGCCAACAAACAGGCACCGGGGAGCTGTTTTTT.

The chain is built from TRBV4-1 and TRBJ1-5, with no clear D. The CDR3 contains 16 residues. In germline, CDR1 is MGHRA, CDR2 YSYEKL. Trimming removed 6 bases from V and 4 bases from J, with 19 bases in between. The CDR3 loop is CASSYQDGVGNQPQHF. The CDR3 DNA follows: TGCGCCAGCAGTTATCAGGACGGTGTAGGTAATCAGCCCCAGCATTTT.

This clonotype was picked up a small number of times. The V and J genes are TRBV5-8 and TRBJ1-2; D not certain. The CDR3 totals 16 residues. Trimming stripped 0 bases from V and 4 bases from J, with 16 bases between. Germline CDR1 reads SGHTS; CDR2 reads YDEGEE. CDR3 in DNA: TGTGCCAGCAGCTTGGCCCCCCGGCAGCCGACCTATGGCTACACCTTC. It codes for CASSLAPRQPTYGYTF.